This is a list of T cell receptor beta chains from one sample in a study of T cell changes during pregnancy in multiple sclerosis. TCRdb's copy holds only in-frame clones and misses some; the assay was immunoSEQ multiplex PCR. This table holds approximately 53,000 clones, around 92% found once. This specimen was CD4+ T cells from peripheral blood mononuclear cells, taken in the third trimester of pregnancy. The receptors stem from a female donor with multiple sclerosis, enrolled in a pregnancy study. Both conserved end residues are part of each CDR3. The order of the fields is J gene, D gene, clone size, V gene, CDR3 protein, CDR3 DNA. A D gene is named only where the DNA matches it firmly. Only part of the rows carry a size: once, few, many, or a class if the clone is expanded.

TRBJ1-5,TRBD1,.,TRBV7-2,CASSGRQGLTNQPQHF,TGTGCCAGCAGCGGACGACAGGGCCTCACGAATCAGCCCCAGCATTTT
TRBJ1-2,TRBD1,.,TRBV5-4,CASSSTGQNYGYTF,TGTGCCAGCAGCTCGACAGGGCAAAACTATGGCTACACCTTC
TRBJ2-2,.,.,TRBV7-3,CASSLPTLTGELFF,TGTGCCAGCAGCTTACCTACGCTGACCGGGGAGCTGTTTTTT
TRBJ2-1,TRBD2,once,TRBV7-3,CASSLGPSGGGYNEQFF,TGTGCCAGCAGCTTAGGTCCGAGCGGGGGAGGGTACAATGAGCAGTTCTTC
TRBJ1-1,.,.,TRBV7-9,CASSSAGMNTEAFF,TGTGCCAGCAGCTCCGCAGGGATGAACACTGAAGCTTTCTTT
TRBJ2-3,TRBD2,.,TRBV7-3,CASRLSGGARNTQYF,TGTGCCAGCAGACTTAGCGGGGGGGCCCGAAATACGCAGTATTTT
TRBJ1-5,.,once,TRBV6-1,CASRIYREGNQPQHF,TGTGCCAGCAGAATTTACAGGGAAGGGAATCAGCCCCAGCATTTT
TRBJ1-2,.,.,TRBV27,CASSPRGEGYTF,TGTGCCAGCAGTCCCCGCGGGGAAGGCTACACCTTC
TRBJ1-6,.,once,TRBV11-2,CASSPGNSPLHF,TGTGCCAGCAGCCCAGGGAATTCACCCCTCCACTTT
TRBJ1-1,TRBD1,once,TRBV2,CASRGWTGSEAFF,TGTGCCAGCAGGGGCTGGACAGGGAGTGAAGCTTTCTTT
TRBJ1-5,.,.,TRBV7-8,CASSLLGGRANQPQHF,TGTGCCAGCAGCTTACTTGGGGGCAGGGCCAATCAGCCCCAGCATTTT
TRBJ2-6,.,.,TRBV7-3,CASSYLGGSGANVLTF,TGTGCCAGCAGCTATCTAGGTGGCTCTGGGGCCAACGTCCTGACTTTC
TRBJ1-1,TRBD1,few,TRBV6-5,CASRSGQRAFF,TGTGCCAGCAGGTCGGGACAGAGAGCTTTCTTT
TRBJ2-3,TRBD1,.,TRBV9,CASPGTGSPDTQYF,TGTGCCAGCCCAGGGACAGGGTCACCAGATACGCAGTATTTT
TRBJ2-3,TRBD2,.,TRBV18,CASSPIAGDRDTQYF,TGTGCCAGCTCACCCATAGCGGGGGATCGGGATACGCAGTATTTT
TRBJ2-6,TRBD1,.,TRBV4-3,CASSQNGQGDIFGANVLTF,TGCGCCAGCAGCCAAAACGGACAGGGGGATATCTTCGGGGCCAACGTCCTGACTTTC
TRBJ2-5,.,once,TRBV5-1,CASSPGIVQETQYF,TGCGCCAGCAGCCCGGGGATCGTCCAAGAGACCCAGTACTTC
TRBJ1-3,.,.,TRBV7-3,CASSQTAGNTIYF,TGTGCCAGCAGCCAGACAGCGGGAAACACCATATATTTT
TRBJ2-1,.,.,TRBV7-9,CASSLIVGQGYNEQFF,TGTGCCAGCAGCTTAATAGTCGGGCAGGGATACAATGAGCAGTTCTTC
TRBJ1-5,.,.,TRBV19,CASQQGRGQPQHF,TGTGCCAGTCAACAGGGACGGGGTCAGCCCCAGCATTTT
TRBJ1-1,.,.,TRBV25-1,CASSTETGNTEAFF,TGTGCCAGCAGTACCGAGACAGGAAACACTGAAGCTTTCTTT